Shown below are 19 T cell receptor beta chains from a single sample sequenced in a study of T cell responses to AZD1222 COVID-19 vaccine. Here immunoSEQ multiplex PCR was the method, and the copy in TCRdb shows in-frame clones only, minus some. The sample includes about 73,000 clones, approximately 90% of them seen just once. Sequenced here: peripheral blood, sampled on day 0 of AZD1222 vaccination. The receptor set was obtained from an adult in good health.

The V call is TRBV6-5, the J call TRBJ1-5; D uncertain. The V and J ends lost 8 bases and 1 base respectively, with 12 bases between them. The CDR3 runs 14 residues. Germline CDR1 is MNHEY and CDR2 is SVGAGI. The CDR3 here is CASSTWLSNQPQHF. CDR3 DNA sequence: TGTGCCAGCTCCACATGGCTAAGCAATCAGCCCCAGCATTTT.

The table lists this clone with a count of one. The J gene is TRBJ1-2, the V gene TRBV28, with 7 bases lining up with TRBD1. The germline V gene encodes CDR1 MDHEN and CDR2 SYDVKM. The CDR3 covers 14 residues. V dropped 6 bases and J dropped 7; count of bases not matched to a gene: 11. The CDR3 nucleotides are TGTGCCAGCAGGTCCAGGGGGAGATCTCTTGGCTACACCTTC. This translates into CASRSRGRSLGYTF.

V and J are TRBV11-3 and TRBJ2-2, with 9 nucleotides matching TRBD2. The germline V gene has CDR1 SGHNT and CDR2 YENEEA. V trimming: 5 bases; J trimming: 1 base; junction bases outside the gene matches: 5. The CDR3 has 16 residues. CDR3 DNA sequence: TGTGCCAGCAGCCATCAAGCGGGAGGGAACACCGGGGAGCTGTTTTTT. This codes for CASSHQAGGNTGELFF.

The rearrangement uses TRBV9 and TRBJ2-7; 9 bases are shared with TRBD2. The CDR3 has 17 residues. The V and J ends lost 0 bases and 3 bases, in that order; junction bases with no gene match: 10. Germline V gives CDR1 SGDLS, CDR2 YYNGEE. The CDR3 loop is CASSVVGGPSGNYEQYF. In nucleotides, the CDR3 is TGTGCCAGCAGCGTAGTTGGTGGCCCTAGCGGGAACTACGAGCAGTACTTC.

This chain connects TRBV5-4 to TRBJ1-2; 7 bases line up with TRBD1. CDR3 length: 15 residues. Germline values: CDR1 SGHNT, CDR2 YYREEE (reference sequence). Germline trimming cut 4 bases from V and 0 bases from J; bases unmatched to any gene: 6. The DNA for the CDR3 is TGTGCCAGCAGCCCGGGGACAGCCACTAACTATGGCTACACCTTC. Protein product: CASSPGTATNYGYTF.

The V call is TRBV28, the J call TRBJ1-2, with D perhaps matching TRBD1 (5 bases). The CDR3 runs to 14 residues. The germline V gene has CDR1 MDHEN and CDR2 SYDVKM. V dropped 2 bases and J dropped 2 bases, with 9 bases sitting between them. This CDR3 is CASSLIAGNYGYTF. CDR3 DNA sequence: TGTGCCAGCAGTTTAATAGCAGGGAACTATGGCTACACCTTC.

The chain uses TRBV7-2 and TRBJ2-2; D is possibly TRBD1 (5 bases). The germline CDR1 and CDR2 sequences are SGHTA and FQGNSA. V gave up 5 bases and J gave up 2 bases, with 6 bases separating them. The CDR3 runs 13 residues. Here the CDR3 reads CASSTGNTGELFF. The DNA for the CDR3 is TGTGCCAGCAGCACAGGAAACACCGGGGAGCTGTTTTTT.

The chain uses TRBV9 and TRBJ1-4, with TRBD1 as a possible D gene (5 bases). V shed 4 bases and J shed 8 bases, with 18 bases lying between them. CDR3 length: 15 amino acids. The germline gives CDR1 SGDLS, CDR2 YYNGEE. The CDR3 protein is CASSTYADISEKLFF. In DNA form, the CDR3 reads TGTGCCAGCAGCACATATGCGGACATAAGCGAAAAACTGTTTTTT.

The genes are TRBV12-5 and TRBJ2-3; no clear D. With 7 bases removed from V and 0 bases from J, the gap between germline ends came to 8 bases. CDR1 is LGHNT and CDR2 is FRNRAP in the germline V gene. CDR3 size: 13 residues. CDR3 nucleotide sequence: TGTGCTAGTGCCACACCGAGCACAGATACGCAGTATTTT. As protein: CASATPSTDTQYF.

V gene TRBV4-2 combines with J gene TRBJ1-1, with D maybe TRBD1 (6 bases). Trimming stripped 0 bases from V and 6 bases from J, with 14 bases between. The CDR3 is 15 amino acids. Per germline, CDR1 LGHNA and CDR2 YNFKEQ. DNA of the CDR3: TGTGCCAGCAGCCAAGATTTAGGGACAATTCCTGAAGCTTTCTTT. Translated, it gives CASSQDLGTIPEAFF.

This clone has a single count. The CDR3 bases are TGTGCCAGCAAAAAAGGAGGGATCCACTCCTACAATGAGCAGTTCTTC. This translates into CASKKGGIHSYNEQFF. The rearrangement links TRBV21-1 to TRBJ2-1; the table assigns TRBD2, which was not confirmed against the DNA. TRBV21-1 is a documented pseudogene. The CDR3 contains 16 residues.

This chain uses TRBV4-1 with TRBJ2-2; maybe TRBD2 (6 bases). The CDR3 loop spans 15 amino acids. V was cut by 0 bases and J by 6 bases, with 11 bases left in between. Germline V gene sequence: CDR1 MGHRA, CDR2 YSYEKL. The CDR3 bases are TGCGCCAGCAGCCAAGAAGGACGGGGGTCCGGGGAGCTGTTTTTT. Its protein is CASSQEGRGSGELFF.

The chain links TRBV30 to TRBJ1-3; no reliable D call. The V end lost 3 bases, the J end lost 0 bases, and 15 bases lay between the germline ends. The CDR3 consists of 16 residues. Germline CDR1 GTSNPN, CDR2 SVGIG (reference sequence). The chain's CDR3 is CAWSRTGVSSGNTIYF. The DNA for the CDR3 is TGTGCCTGGAGCAGAACCGGGGTCAGCTCTGGAAACACCATATATTTT.

The chain employs TRBV3-1 (or the pseudogene TRBV3-2) and TRBJ2-2; D possibly corresponds to TRBD2 (5 bases). Trimming pared 4 bases from V and 6 bases from J, leaving 6 bases between. The germline V gene encodes CDR1 LGHDT and CDR2 YNNKEL (reference sequence). The length of the CDR3 is 12 residues. DNA for the CDR3: TGTGCCAGCAGCCCGCGGGCCGGGGAGCTGTTTTTT. Protein sequence: CASSPRAGELFF.

Sample share makes this clone medium-sized. This chain connects TRBV6-6 to TRBJ2-1; 8 nucleotides agree with TRBD1. The CDR3 loop spans 14 amino acids. Trimming at V came to 5 bases and at J to 1 base, leaving 1 base not matched to a gene. Germline CDR1 is MNHNY and CDR2 is SVGAGI (reference sequence). DNA for the CDR3: TGTGCCAGCAGTCGACAGGGGTCCTACAATGAGCAGTTCTTC. Residues: CASSRQGSYNEQFF.

The V call is TRBV9, the J call TRBJ1-1, with D possibly being TRBD1 (6 bases). The germline V gene has CDR1 SGDLS and CDR2 YYNGEE. The CDR3 is made up of 15 amino acids. The V end was cut by 3 bases, the J end by 4 bases, with 16 bases between. CDR3: CASSEGGRRPTEAFF. The CDR3 region has the DNA TGTGCCAGCAGCGAGGGGGGGAGAAGGCCCACTGAAGCTTTCTTT. The whole variable domain, filled in from reference TRBV9 and TRBJ1-1, reads DSGVTQTPKHLITATGQRVTLRCSPRSGDLSVYWYQQSLDQGLQFLIQYYNGEERAKGNILERFSAQQFPDLHSELNLSSLELGDSALYFCASSEGGRRPTEAFFGQGTRLTVV.

The chain carries TRBV21-1 and TRBJ2-7; the table names TRBD2, a call not compared with the DNA. TRBV21-1 is a listed pseudogene. The CDR3 loop spans 13 amino acids. The CDR3 DNA sequence: TGTGCCAGCAGCAATTTTCGCTCCTACGAGCAGTACTTC. Encoded protein: CASSNFRSYEQYF.

This chain links TRBV4-2 with TRBJ1-2; 7 bases are shared with TRBD1. The germline V gene encodes CDR1 LGHNA and CDR2 YNFKEQ. The CDR3 sequence is 13 residues long. With V trimmed by 6 bases and J by 4 bases, 5 bases remained unmatched. CDR3 residues: CASSHGTVYGYTF. The CDR3 DNA follows: TGTGCCAGCAGTCATGGGACAGTCTATGGCTACACCTTC.

The rearrangement links TRBV13 to TRBJ1-4, with a weak D call TRBD1 (6 bases). The V end lost 7 bases, the J end lost 4 bases, and 13 bases lay between the germline ends. This CDR3 has 14 amino acids. Germline loops: CDR1 PRHDT, CDR2 FYEKMQ (reference sequence). CDR3 loop: CASTMDRNNEKLFF. The CDR3 coding sequence is TGTGCCAGCACCATGGACAGAAATAATGAAAAACTGTTTTTT. The full variable domain, completed using reference TRBV13 and TRBJ1-4, is AAGVIQSPRHLIKEKRETATLKCYPIPRHDTVYWYQQGPGQDPQFLISFYEKMQSDKGSIPDRFSAQQFSDYHSELNMSSLELGDSALYFCASTMDRNNEKLFFGSGTQLSVL.